These T cell receptor beta chains were read from a single sample in a study of shared clonotypes between healthy human individuals. Profiled with immunoSEQ multiplex PCR; TCRdb holds only in-frame clones, not every one. Seen here are about a million clones, around 76% observed once, and the top ten hold around 1.5%. Sequencing was done on a sample of memory CD4+ T cells sorted from blood. These receptors originate from a man aged 18 to 30 in good health. The CDR3 runs from the conserved cysteine through the conserved F or W. D genes are given only for firm matches. The size field is filled for only some rows; it gives once, few, many or a size class.

clone_size	v_call	j_call	d_call	cdr3_nt	cdr3_aa
-	TRBV5-1	TRBJ2-2	TRBD1	TGCGCCAGCAGCCAGACTCTGACAGGGGGCAACCTCAACGGGGAGCTGTTTTTT	CASSQTLTGGNLNGELFF
-	TRBV19	TRBJ1-5	-	TGTGCCAGTAGACTCGGACAGACGGCTTCTCAGCCCCAGCATTTT	CASRLGQTASQPQHF
-	TRBV9	TRBJ1-2	-	TGTGCCAGCAGCGCAAGAGATCTGGGAAGCTACACCTTC	CASSARDLGSYTF
few	TRBV5-1	TRBJ2-5	TRBD2	TGCGCCAGCAGCTTGGGGGGGTCTAGCGGGAGTCTGGAGACCCAGTACTTC	CASSLGGSSGSLETQYF
-	TRBV11-2	TRBJ2-7	-	TGTGCCAGCAGCTTAGATGCGTCGCCCGAGCAGTACTTC	CASSLDASPEQYF
-	TRBV2	TRBJ2-3	-	TGTGCCAGCAGTTACCTGGATACGCAGTATTTT	CASSYLDTQYF
-	TRBV5-1	TRBJ2-3	TRBD2	TGCGCCAGCAGCCAGGGACTAGCGCGCTCAAATAGCACAGATACGCAGTATTTT	CASSQGLARSNSTDTQYF
-	TRBV29-1	TRBJ2-1	-	TGCAGCGTGACGACTGGGCACAATGAGCAGTTCTTC	CSVTTGHNEQFF
-	TRBV11-2	TRBJ2-1	-	TGTGCCAGCAGCTTAGTGTACAATGAGCAGTTCTTC	CASSLVYNEQFF
-	TRBV19	TRBJ1-5	-	TGTGCCAGTAGTATATCCGCTCAGGGGCCTCAGCCCCAGCATTTT	CASSISAQGPQPQHF
few	TRBV6-1	TRBJ2-6	-	TGTTTGGCCGAGGGAGGCCCTGGGGCCAACGTCCTGACTTTC	CLAEGGPGANVLTF
-	TRBV28	TRBJ1-2	TRBD1	TGTGCCAGCAGTACCATCCGGGACAGGGTAGAATCGAACTATGGCTACACCTTC	CASSTIRDRVESNYGYTF
-	TRBV2	TRBJ1-1	-	TGTGCCAGCAGTGCTTTAGGGAAGGGGAACACTGAAGCTTTCTTT	CASSALGKGNTEAFF
-	TRBV6-5	TRBJ2-7	-	TGTGCCAGCAGTTACTCGTTCGAGCAGTACTTC	CASSYSFEQYF
-	TRBV14	TRBJ2-1	-	TGTGCCAGCAGCCAAGATTTAGACAGGTTTAGTTCCCCTGAGCAGTTCTTC	CASSQDLDRFSSPEQFF
-	TRBV27	TRBJ1-4	-	TGTGCCAGCAGCCGAGGGGTAGGGCCTGCAACTAATGAAAAACTGTTTTTT	CASSRGVGPATNEKLFF
-	TRBV27	TRBJ1-2	-	TGTGCCAGCAGTCCCTCTTCAGGGCCCCTTTCTAACTATGGCTACACCTTC	CASSPSSGPLSNYGYTF
-	TRBV6-5	TRBJ1-2	TRBD1	TGTGCCAGCAGTCCGACAGGGACTTATGGCTACACCTTC	CASSPTGTYGYTF
few	TRBV30	TRBJ1-1	-	TGTGCCTGGGGCAACCTTGAAGCTTTCTTT	CAWGNLEAFF
few	TRBV28	TRBJ1-2	-	TGTGCCAGCAGTTTAGACAGAGGCTATGGCTACACCTTC	CASSLDRGYGYTF
-	TRBV5-4	TRBJ2-1	TRBD2	TGTGCCAGCAGAGCCGGGACTAGCAAAGACAATGAGCAGTTCTTC	CASRAGTSKDNEQFF
once	TRBV5-1	TRBJ1-3	-	TGCGCCAGCAGCTTGTTGGGGAGCTCTGGAAACACCATATATTTT	CASSLLGSSGNTIYF
-	TRBV7-9	TRBJ2-3	-	TGTGCCAGCAGCGAAACTAGCACAGATACGCAGTATTTT	CASSETSTDTQYF
-	TRBV7-9	TRBJ1-2	-	TGTGCCAGCAGATCGACCGATACCGGGTCCTCTGGCTACACCTTC	CASRSTDTGSSGYTF